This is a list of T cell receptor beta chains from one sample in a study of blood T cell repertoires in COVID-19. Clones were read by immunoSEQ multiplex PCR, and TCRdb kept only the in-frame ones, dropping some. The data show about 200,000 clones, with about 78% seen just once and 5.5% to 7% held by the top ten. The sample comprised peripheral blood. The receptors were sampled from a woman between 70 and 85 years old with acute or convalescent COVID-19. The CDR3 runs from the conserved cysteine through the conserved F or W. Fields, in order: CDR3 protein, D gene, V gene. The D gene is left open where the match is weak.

CDR3: CASSTDRTTDTQYF
D: TRBD1
V: TRBV7-2

CDR3: CASSLVLLTGVYGYTF
D: TRBD1
V: TRBV5-8

CDR3: CASSLGLAGTLSYNEQFF
D: TRBD2
V: TRBV5-1

CDR3: CASSNPGEGRKQYF
D: .
V: TRBV19

CDR3: CASSQNPGGLSYNSPLHF
D: .
V: TRBV3-1/TRBV3-2

CDR3: CASSQDARDFTDTQYF
D: .
V: TRBV3-1/TRBV3-2

CDR3: CASSPSGAYNEQFF
D: .
V: TRBV18

CDR3: CASSLKSTSGRSEQFF
D: TRBD2
V: TRBV13

CDR3: CASSLMGAVETQYF
D: .
V: TRBV7-9

CDR3: CASSTGAVSYEQYF
D: .
V: TRBV19